This T cell receptor (beta chain) appears in the sequencing data of a study of early T cells in non-severe SARS-CoV-2 infection (dated by TCRdb to about 2021). Turning to the overall study: Because TCR sequencing relied on bulk RNA taken from unsorted whole blood, pairing of alpha and beta chains was not possible. The full study reports these points: Matching against VDJdb was skewed toward anti-spike CD8 responses, likely underestimated virus-specific expansions, and missed private and CD4 specificities.

From the germline V gene (reference sequence), CDR1 is LGHDT and CDR2 is YNNKEL. V drops 0 bases and J drops 0 bases, leaving 18 bases in between. Including cysteine and phenylalanine, the CDR3 has 19 amino acids. The read is trimmed to its CDR3 DNA, 57 bases read in frame from base 1. Worth noting for this clonotype: The clone's antigen remains unknown. Base qualities are not at hand, and no much larger clone is one base apart.

A case-control design nested within a healthcare worker cohort in London, UK, was used, with weekly nasopharyngeal swab PCR tests and blood sampling performed. Between 23 and 31 March 2020, the week of the UK lockdown, healthcare workers were enrolled and then followed up weekly for as long as 16 weeks. The library was generated by 5' RACE. Sequenced on a NextSeq 500. To correct for sequencing error and PCR bias, the TCR library protocol tagged individual cDNA molecules with unique molecular identifiers. TCR alpha and beta chains were both sequenced, and the abundances of alpha and beta sequences in each sample were closely correlated with each other. The original pipeline was this. Decombinator V4 was used to annotate the V gene, J gene and CDR3 of the TCR sequences. TCRs were defined as expanded if a significant change between any two time points was detected under a Poisson model with p below 0.0001. TCR abundances were normalised to the total number of TCRs sequenced in each sample and reported as counts per million. TRAV1-2 paired with TRAJ12, TRAJ20 or TRAJ33 defined MAIT TCRs, while TRAV10 paired with TRAJ18 defined iNKT TCRs. VDJdb, accessed 1 November 2021, was searched for CMV, EBV and SARS-CoV-2 annotated TCRs, excluding TCRs annotated for multiple antigens. TCRdb handled the public reads itself, with Q25 trimming in fastp and clone calling in MiXCR, and kept productive beta chains. A single entry per CDR3 protein holds the most common genes and DNA from its merged rows. TCRdb, rather than the study authors, made the V and J calls. The sample includes over 60,000 distinct CDR3 sequences, with about 10% observed a single time. The ten largest clones take up 5.5% to 7% of the sample.

The clonotype originates from an adult who was a healthcare worker with PCR-confirmed SARS-CoV-2 infection or an uninfected control (not recorded which). The chain employs TRBV3-1 and TRBJ2-1; TRBD2 is a possible D gene, resting on 6 matching bases. The specimen sequenced was whole blood. The CDR3 reads as follows: CASSQDERLGEVSYNEQFF. The nucleotides read TGTGCCAGCAGCCAAGATGAGAGGTTGGGGGAGGTCTCCTACAATGAGCAGTTCTTC.